This TCR beta chain derives from a study of T cell changes during pregnancy in multiple sclerosis. Clones were read by immunoSEQ multiplex PCR, and TCRdb kept only the in-frame ones, dropping some. The data hold about 12,000 clones, with about 87% observed a single time. V lost 10 bases, J lost 2 bases, and 10 bases stayed unmatched. Germline lookup yields CDR1 ENHRY and CDR2 SYGVKD. The CDR3 covers 14 residues. This receptor was obtained from a female donor in good health, enrolled as a control in a pregnancy study. The sequencing here drew on CD8+ T cells from peripheral blood mononuclear cells, taken in the second trimester of pregnancy. The V and J genes are TRBV10-3 and TRBJ2-7, with 8 bases identical to TRBD2. Written as DNA, the CDR3 is TGTGCCACCCGGGGGGGGGCAGCCACCTACGAGCAGTACTTC. As protein: CATRGGAATYEQYF.